Listed below are T cell receptor beta chains from one sample, sequenced in a study of blood T cell repertoires in COVID-19. Generated by immunoSEQ multiplex PCR, the TCRdb table keeps only in-frame clones and is missing some. The sample includes around 190,000 clones, 70% to 85% seen only once; the top ten take 3% to 3.5%. The specimen was PBMCs or T cells enriched from blood (not recorded which). The receptors were gathered from a young woman who had recovered from COVID-19. The CDR3 runs from the conserved cysteine through the conserved F or W. The D gene is left open where the match is weak. Clone size appears in some rows only: once, few, many, or a class for an expanded clone.

TRBD1	few	TRBV25-1	TRBJ2-1	15	CASSEWRTGGNEQFF	TGTGCCAGCAGTGAATGGAGGACAGGGGGCAATGAGCAGTTCTTC
-	once	TRBV7-2	TRBJ1-3	17	CASSRVGGTLGGNTIYF	TGTGCCAGCAGCCGGGTGGGAGGGACACTCGGGGGAAACACCATATATTTT
-	few	TRBV28	TRBJ1-2	15	CASSSHIRGEYGYTF	TGTGCCAGCAGTTCACATATCAGGGGTGAATATGGCTACACCTTC
-	-	TRBV4-1	TRBJ1-2	13	CASSRTFNYGYTF	TGCGCCAGCAGCCGGACATTCAACTATGGCTACACCTTC
-	-	TRBV5-6	TRBJ1-4	14	CASGGPPTNEKLFF	TGTGCCAGCGGAGGGCCCCCAACTAATGAAAAACTGTTTTTT
-	-	TRBV7-9	TRBJ1-1	14	CASSSNTRGTEAFF	TGTGCCAGCAGCTCGAATACTCGGGGCACTGAAGCTTTCTTT
TRBD1	-	TRBV9	TRBJ2-1	17	CASSVASGQALFNEQFF	TGTGCCAGCAGCGTAGCCAGCGGACAGGCTCTCTTCAATGAGCAGTTCTTC
-	-	TRBV7-2	TRBJ2-2	13	CASSSFHTGELFF	TGTGCCAGCAGCTCCTTTCACACCGGGGAGCTGTTTTTT
-	once	TRBV2	TRBJ2-2	15	CASSAAAWSTGELFF	TGTGCCAGCAGTGCGGCGGCTTGGAGCACCGGGGAGCTGTTTTTT
TRBD1	-	TRBV6-5	TRBJ1-2	15	CASSYSLGQGLGYTF	TGTGCCAGCAGTTACAGTTTGGGACAGGGACTCGGCTACACCTTC
TRBD2	-	TRBV5-1	TRBJ2-3	16	CASSPRTSGGADTQYF	TGCGCCAGCAGCCCTCGGACTAGCGGGGGGGCGGATACGCAGTATTTT
-	-	TRBV29-1	TRBJ1-2	16	CSVVPHLGPLNYGYTF	TGCAGCGTTGTGCCCCATCTCGGTCCTCTTAACTATGGCTACACCTTC
TRBD2	-	TRBV2	TRBJ2-3	12	CASSERLAAQYF	TGTGCCAGCAGTGAAAGACTAGCAGCGCAGTATTTT
TRBD2	-	TRBV5-1	TRBJ2-3	17	CASSLGLAGGGTDTQYF	TGCGCCAGCAGCTTGGGACTAGCGGGGGGTGGCACAGATACGCAGTATTTT
TRBD2	-	TRBV7-3	TRBJ2-1	13	CASSSQREGEQFF	TGTGCCAGCAGCTCTCAGCGGGAAGGTGAGCAGTTCTTC